A single sample gave rise to the 9 T cell receptor beta chains below, sequenced in a study of OX40 agonist ivuxolimab in advanced cancers. The method was immunoSEQ multiplex PCR; TCRdb's version includes in-frame clones alone and lacks a portion of them. This sample carries 40,000 to 60,000 clones, roughly 88% of them seen once, and the ten largest clones take approximately 3.5%. The specimen was CD4+ or CD8+ T cells sorted from blood, collected in a trial of the OX40 agonist ivuxolimab. The receptors were gathered from an adult with an advanced solid tumor such as melanoma, head and neck, liver or kidney cancer.

The genes are TRBV27 and TRBJ2-3; D remains ambiguous. Looked up from germline, CDR1 is MNHEY and CDR2 is SMNVEV (reference sequence). This CDR3 has 13 residues. V was shortened by 3 bases and J by 1 base, with 5 bases between the two germline ends. CDR3 amino acids: CASSFPGTDTQYF. The CDR3 coding sequence is TGTGCCAGCAGTTTTCCCGGCACAGATACGCAGTATTTT.

The chain employs TRBV5-4 and TRBJ1-2; 7 bases align to TRBD1. V was pared by 3 bases and J by 3 bases, with 5 bases of the junction left unmatched. The CDR3 extends over 14 amino acids. Per germline, CDR1 SGHNT and CDR2 YYREEE (reference sequence). CDR3 coding DNA: TGTGCCAGCAGCTGGACAGGAAACCACTATGGCTACACCTTC. Its translation: CASSWTGNHYGYTF.

V usage is TRBV7-3 and J usage is TRBJ2-5; tentative D call: TRBD1 (6 bases). The DNA end favors TRBJ2-7, so the J call may be wrong. CDR1 and CDR2 from the germline V gene are SGHTA and FQGTGA. This CDR3 spans 15 amino acids. In DNA form, the CDR3 reads TGTGCCAGCAGCTTAACGGGGGCTGGTACCTACGAGCAGTACTTC. It translates to CASSLTGAGTYEQYF.

The rearrangement uses TRBV5-4 and TRBJ2-1, with 8 bases identical to TRBD1. The V gene's germline CDR1 is SGHNT and CDR2 YYREEE (reference sequence). With V trimmed by 4 bases and J by 1 base, 4 bases remained unmatched. This CDR3 has 15 amino acids. For the CDR3, the DNA is TGTGCCAGCAGCCCAGGACAGGGATCCTACAATGAGCAGTTCTTC. As protein: CASSPGQGSYNEQFF.

This clone was recorded once. V is TRBV7-9 and J is TRBJ2-2; TRBD2 matches 11 bases. Germline trimming cut 4 bases from V and 5 bases from J; bases unmatched to any gene: 6. The CDR3 runs to 16 residues. Per the germline V gene, CDR1 is SEHNR and CDR2 is FQNEAQ (reference sequence). The CDR3: CASSSGLAGGTGELFF. CDR3 nucleotides: TGTGCCAGCAGCTCCGGACTAGCGGGCGGGACCGGGGAGCTGTTTTTT.

This clone was seen once. The chain carries TRBV18 and TRBJ2-1; no clear D. The germline CDR1 and CDR2 sequences are KGHSH and LQKENI. The V end was cut by 0 bases, the J end by 3 bases, with 9 bases between. The CDR3 runs to 15 residues. CDR3 bases: TGTGCCAGCTCACCACCGCGCGGTCTCTACAATGAGCAGTTCTTC. As protein: CASSPPRGLYNEQFF.

The genes are TRBV7-6 and TRBJ2-3; 16 bases map to TRBD2. The ends lost 5 bases at V and 2 bases at J; junction bases unmatched: 7. The CDR3 length is 18 residues. Germline CDR1 reads SGHVS; CDR2 reads FNYEAQ. CDR3 in amino acids: CASSGPGLAGGITDTQYF. Here the CDR3 DNA reads TGTGCCAGCAGCGGGCCGGGACTAGCGGGAGGGATCACAGATACGCAGTATTTT. Complete variable domain (other parts from reference TRBV7-6 and TRBJ2-3): GAGVSQSPRYKVTKRGQDVALRCDPISGHVSLYWYRQALGQGPEFLTYFNYEAQQDKSGLPNDRFSAERPEGSISTLTIQRTEQRDSAMYRCASSGPGLAGGITDTQYFGPGTRLTVL.

V usage is TRBV28 and J usage is TRBJ2-7, with 9 bases matching TRBD1. The J segment lost 5 bases and the V segment lost 7 bases, leaving 9 bases of the junction unmatched. The CDR3 consists of 14 residues. Germline lookup yields CDR1 MDHEN and CDR2 SYDVKM. CDR3 in DNA: TGTGCCAGCAATCACCGGGACAGGGTCCACGAGCAGTACTTC. It is translated as CASNHRDRVHEQYF.

This chain uses TRBV11-3 with TRBJ1-1; possible D gene TRBD1, 5 bases. The germline CDR1 and CDR2 sequences are SGHNT and YENEEA. Trimming left V 5 bases short and J 9 bases short, with 19 bases between. The CDR3 extends over 14 amino acids. CDR3 DNA sequence: TGTGCCAGCAGCCCAGGAGGATCCGGGACGCAAGCTTTCTTT. Amino acids: CASSPGGSGTQAFF.